This TCR beta chain derives from a study of T-cell reconstitution after alpha-beta-depleted transplantation in children. This clonotype was found a few times. The library targeted TCRbeta and was prepared with unique molecular identifiers. TCRdb fed the PCR reads into MiXCR, producing one record per CDR3 protein. The table shows 200,000 to 250,000 distinct CDR3 sequences, with around 13% occurring only once. Germline assignment: CDR1 LNHDA and CDR2 SQIVND (reference sequence). Trimming stripped 7 bases from V and 2 bases from J, with 11 bases between. The CDR3 totals 13 residues. The specimen was PBMCs from the stem cell graft donor, collected from the stem cell graft. This chain uses TRBV19 with TRBJ1-1; TRBD1 is a possible D gene (5 bases). This TCR was sampled from a human donor who donated a stem cell graft to a child with acute lymphoblastic leukemia. DNA of the CDR3: TGTGCCAGTAATTGGGGCACCAACACTGAAGCTTTCTTT. Translating gives CASNWGTNTEAFF.